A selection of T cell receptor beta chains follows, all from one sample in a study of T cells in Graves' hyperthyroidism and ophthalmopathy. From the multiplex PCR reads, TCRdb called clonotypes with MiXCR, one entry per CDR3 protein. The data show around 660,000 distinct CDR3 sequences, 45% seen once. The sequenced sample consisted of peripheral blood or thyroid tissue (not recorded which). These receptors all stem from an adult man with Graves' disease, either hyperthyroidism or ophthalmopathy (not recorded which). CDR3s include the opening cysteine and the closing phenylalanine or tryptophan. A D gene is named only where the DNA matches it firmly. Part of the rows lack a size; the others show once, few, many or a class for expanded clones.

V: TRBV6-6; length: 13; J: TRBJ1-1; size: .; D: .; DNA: TGTGCCAGCAGGGACAAAAGGGAAACAGCAGCTTTCTTT; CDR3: CASRDKRETAAFF
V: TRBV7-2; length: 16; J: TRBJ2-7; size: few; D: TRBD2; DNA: TGTGCCAGCAGCCTAGAACTAGCGGGAGTGTCTAGGGAGCAGTACTTC; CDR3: CASSLELAGVSREQYF
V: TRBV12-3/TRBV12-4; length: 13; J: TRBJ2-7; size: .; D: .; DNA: TGTGCCAGCAGTTTAGCATGGAGGGGTGGGCAGTACTTC; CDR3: CASSLAWRGGQYF
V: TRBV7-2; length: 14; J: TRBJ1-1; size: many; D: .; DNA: TGTGCCAGCAGCCAGACCGACAGGAGCACTGAAGCTTTCTTT; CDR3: CASSQTDRSTEAFF
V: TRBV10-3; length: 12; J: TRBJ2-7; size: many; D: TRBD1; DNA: TGTGCCATCAGCGGGGACAGCTACGAGCAGTACTTC; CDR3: CAISGDSYEQYF
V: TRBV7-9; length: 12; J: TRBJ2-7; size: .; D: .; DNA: TGTGCCAGCACTTTTAATCTCTACGAGCAGTACTTC; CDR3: CASTFNLYEQYF
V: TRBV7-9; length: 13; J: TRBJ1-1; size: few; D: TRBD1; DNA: TGTGCCAGCACCGTCGCAGGGGGCACTGAAGCTTTCTTT; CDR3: CASTVAGGTEAFF
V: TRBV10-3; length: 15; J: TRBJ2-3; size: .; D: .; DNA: TGTGCCAGCAGTGAATTAGGCGGGCCGATAGATACGCAGTATTTT; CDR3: CASSELGGPIDTQYF
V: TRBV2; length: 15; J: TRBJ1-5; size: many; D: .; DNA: TGTGCCAGCAGTGAAGCGGAGATCGGGGGACAGCCCCAGCATTTT; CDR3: CASSEAEIGGQPQHF
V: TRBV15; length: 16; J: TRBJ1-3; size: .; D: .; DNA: TGTGCCACCAGCAGGACAGCGGGGCCAGCTGGAAACACCATATATTTT; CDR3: CATSRTAGPAGNTIYF
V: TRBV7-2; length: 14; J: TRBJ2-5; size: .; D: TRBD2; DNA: TGTGCCAGCAGCGTCGGCGGGAGGAAAGAGACCCAGTACTTC; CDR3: CASSVGGRKETQYF
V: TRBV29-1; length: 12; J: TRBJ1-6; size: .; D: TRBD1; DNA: TGCAGCCGGACAGGGGATAATTCACCCCTCCACTTT; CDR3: CSRTGDNSPLHF
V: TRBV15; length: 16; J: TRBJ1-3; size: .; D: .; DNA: TGTGCCACCAGCCAAGGACAAGCCCTCTCTGGAAACACCATATATTTT; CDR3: CATSQGQALSGNTIYF
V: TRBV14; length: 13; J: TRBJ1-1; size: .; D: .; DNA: TGTGCCAGCAGCCCGAGGCGGGCAGAGAAAGCTTTCTTT; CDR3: CASSPRRAEKAFF
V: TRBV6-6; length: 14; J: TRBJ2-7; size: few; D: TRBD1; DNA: TGTGCCAGCACCTCAACAGGGGAAGGTTACGAGCAGTACTTC; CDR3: CASTSTGEGYEQYF
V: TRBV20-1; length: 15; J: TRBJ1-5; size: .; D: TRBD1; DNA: TGCAGTGCTAGAGTCGGGGGGGGACAGGTCCCCTCCCAGCATTTT; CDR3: CSARVGGGQVPSQHF
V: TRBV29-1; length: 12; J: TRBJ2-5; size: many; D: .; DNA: TGCAGCGTTGTTGACGTTTTGGAGACCCAGTACTTC; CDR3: CSVVDVLETQYF
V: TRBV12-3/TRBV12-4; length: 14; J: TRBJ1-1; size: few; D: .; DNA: TGTGCCAGCAGTTTAAGGGTAATGGACACTGAAGCTTTCTTT; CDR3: CASSLRVMDTEAFF
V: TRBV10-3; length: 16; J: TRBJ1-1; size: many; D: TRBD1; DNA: TGTGCCATCAGTGAGGGGGAGGGACAGGGAGAAACTGAAGCTTTCTTT; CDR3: CAISEGEGQGETEAFF
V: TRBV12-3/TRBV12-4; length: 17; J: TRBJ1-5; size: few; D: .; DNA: TGTGCCAGCAGCCCCGGCCCGGGACACGAGAGCAATCAGCCCCAGCATTTT; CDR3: CASSPGPGHESNQPQHF
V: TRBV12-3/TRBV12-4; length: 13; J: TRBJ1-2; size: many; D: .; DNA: TGTGCCAGCAGTACACAGGGATTTGGGGGCTACACCTTC; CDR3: CASSTQGFGGYTF
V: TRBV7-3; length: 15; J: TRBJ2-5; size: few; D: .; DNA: TGTGCCAGCAGCCCGCCACAGACAGGTTTAGAGACCCAGTACTTC; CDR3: CASSPPQTGLETQYF
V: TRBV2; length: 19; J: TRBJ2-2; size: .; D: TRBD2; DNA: TGTGCCAGCAGTGAAATCCTCCCCACTAGCGGAGGAGGCACCGGGGAGCTGTTTTTT; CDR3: CASSEILPTSGGGTGELFF
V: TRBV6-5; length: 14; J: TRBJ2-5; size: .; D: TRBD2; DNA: TGTGCCAGCAGTTTCGGGACTAGCGGGGGGGCCCAGTACTTC; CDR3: CASSFGTSGGAQYF
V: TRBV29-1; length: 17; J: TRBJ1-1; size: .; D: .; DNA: TGCAGCGTTGAAGATCAAGAGGTGATATTACTGAACACTGAAGCTTTCTTT; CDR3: CSVEDQEVILLNTEAFF
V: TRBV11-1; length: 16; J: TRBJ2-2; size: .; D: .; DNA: TGTGCCAGCAGCCTAAGATCAGGGCCCACCACCGGGGAGCTGTTTTTT; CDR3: CASSLRSGPTTGELFF
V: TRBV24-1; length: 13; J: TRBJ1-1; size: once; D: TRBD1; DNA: TGTGCCACCAGTGAATCCGGGACAGCTGAAGCTTTCTTT; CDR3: CATSESGTAEAFF
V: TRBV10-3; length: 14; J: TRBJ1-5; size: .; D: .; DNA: TGTGCCATCAGTCCAGGCCGGACGAATCAGCCCCAGCATTTT; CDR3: CAISPGRTNQPQHF
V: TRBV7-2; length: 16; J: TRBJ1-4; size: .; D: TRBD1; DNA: TGTGCCAGCAGCCCGGGGACAGACCGCGCCAATGAAAAACTGTTTTTT; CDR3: CASSPGTDRANEKLFF
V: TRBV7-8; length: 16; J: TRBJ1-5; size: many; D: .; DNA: TGTGCCAGCAGCTCAACACCGGGACACCGCAATCAGCCCCAGCATTTT; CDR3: CASSSTPGHRNQPQHF
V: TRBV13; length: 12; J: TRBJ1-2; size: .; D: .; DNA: TGTGCCAGCAGCTTCTCAGAAAATGGCTACACCTTC; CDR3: CASSFSENGYTF
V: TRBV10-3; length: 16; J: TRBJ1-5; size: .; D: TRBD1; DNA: TGTGCCATCAGTGCAAAACAGGGGCGTAGCAATCAGCCCCAGCATTTT; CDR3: CAISAKQGRSNQPQHF
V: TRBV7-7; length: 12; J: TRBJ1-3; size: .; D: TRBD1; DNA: TGTGCCGGGACGGGACAGGGGAGAACCATATATTTT; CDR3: CAGTGQGRTIYF
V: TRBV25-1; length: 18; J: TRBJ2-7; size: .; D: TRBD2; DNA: TGTGCCAGCAGTGCTTTTAGACTAGCGGGAGGGCGAACCAGCGAGCAGTACTTC; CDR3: CASSAFRLAGGRTSEQYF
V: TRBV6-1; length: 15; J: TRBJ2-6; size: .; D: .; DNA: TGTGCCAGCAGTTACCCAGGTTCTGGGGCCAACGTCCTGACTTTC; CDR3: CASSYPGSGANVLTF
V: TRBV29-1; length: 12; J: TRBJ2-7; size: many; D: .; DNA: TGCAGCGTTGCCGACGGCACCTACGAGCAGTACTTC; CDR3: CSVADGTYEQYF
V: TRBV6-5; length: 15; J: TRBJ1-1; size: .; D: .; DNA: TGTGCCAGCAGTTACTCGATAAAGACAGCAGCTGAAGCTTTCTTT; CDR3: CASSYSIKTAAEAFF
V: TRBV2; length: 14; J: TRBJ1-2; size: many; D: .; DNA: TGTGCCAGCAGTGAGGGAGTCCGGGCCTATGGCTACACCTTC; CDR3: CASSEGVRAYGYTF
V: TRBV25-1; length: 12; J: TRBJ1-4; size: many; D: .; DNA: TGTGCCAGCAGTGATGGTGTGGAAAAACTGTTTTTT; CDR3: CASSDGVEKLFF
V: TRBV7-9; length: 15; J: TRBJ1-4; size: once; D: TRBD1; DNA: TGTGCCAGCAGCCCAGAGACAGGGGGATCCGGAAAACTGTTTTTT; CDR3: CASSPETGGSGKLFF
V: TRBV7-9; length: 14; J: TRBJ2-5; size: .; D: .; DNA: TGTGCCAGCAGCTTGGAAAACAGACAAGAGACCCAGTACTTC; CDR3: CASSLENRQETQYF
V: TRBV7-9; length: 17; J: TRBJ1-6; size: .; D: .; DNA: TGTGCCAGCAGCTTAAGCAAGTTTGGGACCGTATTTTCACCCCCCCACTTT; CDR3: CASSLSKFGTVFSPPHF
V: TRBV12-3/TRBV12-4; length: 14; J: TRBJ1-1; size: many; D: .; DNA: TGTGCCAGCAGCCTGGACGTGGGGAACACTGAAGCTTTCTTT; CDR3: CASSLDVGNTEAFF
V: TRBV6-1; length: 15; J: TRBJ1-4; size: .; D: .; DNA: TGTGCCAGCAGTTACTCCGCAGCAACTAATGAAAAACTGTTTTTT; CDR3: CASSYSAATNEKLFF
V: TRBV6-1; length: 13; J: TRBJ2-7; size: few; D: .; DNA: TGTGCCAGCAGTACCGCCGGCGGCTACGAGCAGTACTTC; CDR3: CASSTAGGYEQYF
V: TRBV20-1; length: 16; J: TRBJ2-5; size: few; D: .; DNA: TGCAGTGCTAGAGATCCCAGGGTAGAGGGAGGAGAGACCCAGTACTTC; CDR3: CSARDPRVEGGETQYF
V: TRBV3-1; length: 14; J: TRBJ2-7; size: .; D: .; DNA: TGTGCCAGCAGCCAATTCAGGGGAGGCTACGAGCAGTACTTC; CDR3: CASSQFRGGYEQYF
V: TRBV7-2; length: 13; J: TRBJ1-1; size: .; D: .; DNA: TGTGCCAGCAGCGGCCCTGGGAACACTGAAGCTTTCTTT; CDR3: CASSGPGNTEAFF
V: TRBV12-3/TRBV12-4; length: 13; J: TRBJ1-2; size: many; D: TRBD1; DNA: TGTGCCAGCAGTGTCGACAGGGGACGTGGCTACACCTTC; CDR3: CASSVDRGRGYTF